This paragraph reports one TCR beta chain. The sample originates from a study of control samples from healthy donors and cancer patients. Only in-frame clones appear in the TCRdb table, and some are missing; sequencing was by immunoSEQ multiplex PCR. The repertoire includes around 190,000 clones, roughly 89% of them detected once, and 1.4% sits in the top ten. The germline gives CDR1 LGHDT, CDR2 YNNKEL (reference sequence). The ends were cut back, 5 bases at V and 13 bases at J, with 12 bases in the middle. There are 11 residues in the CDR3. This clonotype was sampled from a woman in her fifties or sixties in good health. Source material: blood. The chain carries TRBV3-1 (or the pseudogene TRBV3-2) and TRBJ2-1; D unresolved. The DNA of the CDR3 is TGTGCCAGCAGCAAGGCCGTCGATCAGTTCTTC. It is translated as CASSKAVDQFF.